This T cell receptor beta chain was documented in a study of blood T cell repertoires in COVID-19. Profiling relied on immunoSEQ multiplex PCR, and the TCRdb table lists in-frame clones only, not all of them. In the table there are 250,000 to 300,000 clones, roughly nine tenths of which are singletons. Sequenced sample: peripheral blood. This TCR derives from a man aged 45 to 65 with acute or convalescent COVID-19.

The CDR3 loop is CASSLAEYYEQYF. The CDR3 nucleotides read TGTGCCAGCAGTCTAGCGGAATACTACGAGCAGTACTTC. This chain joins TRBV6-5 and TRBJ2-7; TRBD2 aligns across 7 bases. CDR1 is MNHEY and CDR2 is SVGAGI in the germline V gene. The CDR3 is 13 residues long. The junction had 4 bases not matched to a gene; V was cut back by 5 bases and J by 3 bases.